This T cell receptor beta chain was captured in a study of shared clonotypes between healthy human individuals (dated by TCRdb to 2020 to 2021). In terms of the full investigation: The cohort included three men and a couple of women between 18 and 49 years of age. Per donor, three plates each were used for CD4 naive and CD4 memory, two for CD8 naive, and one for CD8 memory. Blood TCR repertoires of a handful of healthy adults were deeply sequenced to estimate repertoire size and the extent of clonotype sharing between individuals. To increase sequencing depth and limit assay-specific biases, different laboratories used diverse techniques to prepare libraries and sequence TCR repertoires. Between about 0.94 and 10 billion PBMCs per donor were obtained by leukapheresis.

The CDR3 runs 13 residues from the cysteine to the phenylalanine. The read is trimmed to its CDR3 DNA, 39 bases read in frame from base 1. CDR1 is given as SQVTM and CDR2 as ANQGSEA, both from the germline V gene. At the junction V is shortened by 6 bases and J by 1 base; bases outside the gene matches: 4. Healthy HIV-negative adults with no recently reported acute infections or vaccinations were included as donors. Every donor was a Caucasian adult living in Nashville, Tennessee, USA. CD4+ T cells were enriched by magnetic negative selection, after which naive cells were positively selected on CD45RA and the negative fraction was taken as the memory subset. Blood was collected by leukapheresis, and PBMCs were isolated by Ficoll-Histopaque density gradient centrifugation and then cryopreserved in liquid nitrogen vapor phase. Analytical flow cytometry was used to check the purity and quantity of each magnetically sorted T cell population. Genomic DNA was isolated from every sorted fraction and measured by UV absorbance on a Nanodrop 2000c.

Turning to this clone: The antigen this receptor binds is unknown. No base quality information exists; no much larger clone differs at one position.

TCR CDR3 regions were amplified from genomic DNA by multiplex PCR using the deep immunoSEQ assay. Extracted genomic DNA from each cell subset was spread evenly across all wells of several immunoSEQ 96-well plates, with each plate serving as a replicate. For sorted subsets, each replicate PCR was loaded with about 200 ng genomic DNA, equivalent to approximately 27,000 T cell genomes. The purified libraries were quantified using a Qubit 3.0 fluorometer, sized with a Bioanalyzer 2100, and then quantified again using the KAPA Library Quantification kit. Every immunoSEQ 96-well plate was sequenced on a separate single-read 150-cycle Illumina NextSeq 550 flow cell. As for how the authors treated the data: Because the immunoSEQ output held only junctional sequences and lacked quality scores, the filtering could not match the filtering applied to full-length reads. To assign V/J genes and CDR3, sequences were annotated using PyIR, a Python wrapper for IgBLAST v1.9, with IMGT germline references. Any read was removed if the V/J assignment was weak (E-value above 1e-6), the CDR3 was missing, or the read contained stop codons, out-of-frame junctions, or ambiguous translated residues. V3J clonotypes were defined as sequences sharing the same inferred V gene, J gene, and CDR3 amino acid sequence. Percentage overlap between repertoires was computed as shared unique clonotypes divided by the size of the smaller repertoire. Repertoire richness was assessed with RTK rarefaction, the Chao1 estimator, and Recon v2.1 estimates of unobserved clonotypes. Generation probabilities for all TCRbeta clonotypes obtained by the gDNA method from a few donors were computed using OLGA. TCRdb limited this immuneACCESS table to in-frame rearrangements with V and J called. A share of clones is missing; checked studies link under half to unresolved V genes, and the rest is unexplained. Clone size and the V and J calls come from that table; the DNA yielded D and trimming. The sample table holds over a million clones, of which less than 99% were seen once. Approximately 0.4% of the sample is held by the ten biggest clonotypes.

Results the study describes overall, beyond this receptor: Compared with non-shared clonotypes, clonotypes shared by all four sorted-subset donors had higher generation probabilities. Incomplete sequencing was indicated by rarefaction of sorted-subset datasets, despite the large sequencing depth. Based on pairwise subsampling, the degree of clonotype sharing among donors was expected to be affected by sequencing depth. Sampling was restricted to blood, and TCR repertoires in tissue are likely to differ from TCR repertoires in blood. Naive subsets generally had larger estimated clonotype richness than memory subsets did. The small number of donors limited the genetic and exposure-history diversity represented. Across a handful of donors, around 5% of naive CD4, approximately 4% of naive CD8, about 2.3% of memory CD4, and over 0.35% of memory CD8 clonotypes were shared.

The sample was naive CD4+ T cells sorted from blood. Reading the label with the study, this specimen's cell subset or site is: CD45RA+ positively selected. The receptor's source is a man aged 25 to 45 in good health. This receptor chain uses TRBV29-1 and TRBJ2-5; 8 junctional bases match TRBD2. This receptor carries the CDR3 CSVTLAVQETQYF. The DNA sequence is TGCAGCGTAACACTAGCGGTCCAAGAGACCCAGTACTTC.